This TCR beta chain was recorded in a study of blood T cell repertoires in COVID-19. The repertoire was sequenced with immunoSEQ multiplex PCR; TCRdb's copy has only in-frame clones and lacks some. This sample carries over 150,000 clones, about three quarters of them seen once, and the ten largest clones take roughly 8.4%. The CDR3 sequence is 14 residues long. The V gene lost 2 bases and the J gene lost 1 base, with 8 bases spanning the gap. Germline CDR1 is MNHEY and CDR2 is SVGAGI. What was sequenced was peripheral blood. V is TRBV6-5 and J is TRBJ1-1; tentatively, D is TRBD1 (6 bases). The source of this sequence is a man in his fifties or sixties with acute or convalescent COVID-19. The CDR3 DNA reads as TGTGCCAGCAGTTACCTGGGACAGAACACTGAAGCTTTCTTT. Translated, it gives CASSYLGQNTEAFF.